The 20 T cell receptor beta chains given below trace back to one sample, sequenced in a study of vaccination effects on CD4 cells after COVID-19. CD4+ T cells specific for antigen were expanded with viral peptide pools by the ViraFEST assay before sequencing. Following culture for around 9 days, CD4+ T cells were isolated. Vaccination of participants consisted of two doses of either the BNT162b2 or mRNA-1273 vaccine. Antigens for these TCRs are unknown. TCRdb keeps only in-frame clones here, not all; method: immunoSEQ multiplex PCR. The table lists tens of thousands of clones, 82% of them singletons. The sample consisted of CD4+ T cells from PBMCs cultured with HCoV-NL63 spike peptides, taken after COVID-19 vaccination. These receptors were obtained from a human donor who received a COVID-19 vaccine. Some clones in this sample may be carry-over from other donors' samples.

The rearrangement joins TRBV12-3 or TRBV12-4 to TRBJ2-3; D is perhaps TRBD1 or TRBD2 (5 bases each). CDR3 size: 13 residues. Trimming took 7 bases from V and 1 from J, leaving 9 bases between them. The CDR3, as DNA: TGTGCCAGCAAAAGAGGGGGCACAGATACGCAGTATTTT. It is translated as CASKRGGTDTQYF.

The genes are TRBV19 and TRBJ1-4; D possibly corresponds to TRBD1 (6 bases). The V gene's germline CDR1 is LNHDA and CDR2 SQIVND (reference sequence). Trimming stripped 8 bases from V and 7 bases from J, with 14 bases between. The CDR3 sequence is 13 residues long. CDR3 sequence reads: CASRRGGGEKLFF. CDR3 DNA: TGTGCCAGTCGCAGAGGGGGTGGTGAAAAACTGTTTTTT.

This chain joins TRBV9 and TRBJ2-3, with D possibly being TRBD2 (7 bases). Germline-derived CDR1 and CDR2 are SGDLS and YYNGEE. V dropped 0 bases and J dropped 4 bases, with 9 bases sitting between them. The CDR3 is 14 amino acids. The CDR3 bases are TGTGCCAGCAGCGTAGGAGGGGGGGCAGATACGCAGTATTTT. This encodes CASSVGGGADTQYF.

The V call is TRBV30, the J call TRBJ1-3; the D is unclear. The germline CDR1 and CDR2 sequences are GTSNPN and SVGIG (reference sequence). V was clipped by 3 bases and J by 4 bases, with 10 bases between them. This CDR3 is built from 13 residues. CDR3 bases: TGTGCCTGGAGGGCAGACAACGGAAACACCATATATTTT. Amino acids: CAWRADNGNTIYF.

The chain couples TRBV19 to TRBJ2-1; TRBD2 agrees at 11 bases. The trim removed 3 bases at V and 0 bases at J, leaving 7 bases unmatched. The germline CDR1 and CDR2 sequences are LNHDA and SQIVND (reference sequence). The CDR3 length is 18 residues. The CDR3 region is CASSIGLAGPSSYNEQFF. The DNA of the CDR3 is TGTGCCAGTAGTATTGGACTAGCGGGTCCAAGCTCCTACAATGAGCAGTTCTTC.

The chain is built from TRBV12-3 or TRBV12-4 and TRBJ2-3; D remains ambiguous. The CDR3 length is 13 residues. V was shortened by 6 bases and J by 4 bases, with 11 bases between the two germline ends. The CDR3 DNA sequence: TGTGCCAGCAGCTCTAGGACCCCAGATACGCAGTATTTT. Translation: CASSSRTPDTQYF.

V usage is TRBV5-1 and J usage is TRBJ2-1; D unresolved. Trimming took 5 bases from V and 6 from J, leaving 18 bases between them. The CDR3 spans 15 residues. Germline assignment: CDR1 SGHRS and CDR2 YFSETQ. CDR3 nucleotide sequence: TGCGCCAGCAGACCAGGTACACCAAGGACCAATGAGCAGTTCTTC. Its protein is CASRPGTPRTNEQFF.

The V and J genes are TRBV19 and TRBJ1-3; 9 bases match TRBD1. Trimming removed 5 bases from V and 2 bases from J; junction bases left unmatched: 4. The CDR3 is 15 residues long. Germline V gives CDR1 LNHDA, CDR2 SQIVND (reference sequence). The CDR3, as DNA: TGTGCCAGTAGTTTCCGGACAGGGGCTGGAAACACCATATATTTT. Translating gives CASSFRTGAGNTIYF. Full variable domain (remainder filled in from reference TRBV19 and TRBJ1-3): DGGITQSPKYLFRKEGQNVTLSCEQNLNHDAMYWYRQDPGQGLRLIYYSQIVNDFQKGDIAEGYSVSREKKESFPLTVTSAQKNPTAFYLCASSFRTGAGNTIYFGEGSWLTVV.

The chain carries TRBV6-5 and TRBJ1-3; TRBD1 might be the D (5 bases). CDR1 and CDR2 from the germline V gene are MNHEY and SVGAGI. The V end was cut by 1 base, the J end by 1 base, with 11 bases between. This CDR3 comprises 16 residues. The DNA for the CDR3 is TGTGCCAGCAGTTACTTCGGGGGTTTGTCTGGAAACACCATATATTTT. Protein product: CASSYFGGLSGNTIYF.

The chain uses TRBV10-3 and TRBJ2-5; possibly TRBD1 or TRBD2 for D (5 bases each). The germline gives CDR1 ENHRY, CDR2 SYGVKD. This CDR3 contains 13 residues. Trimming stripped 3 bases from V and 4 bases from J, with 9 bases between. The CDR3 is CAISDGAGETQYF. In DNA form, the CDR3 reads TGTGCCATCAGTGACGGGGCGGGAGAGACCCAGTACTTC.

This sequence joins TRBV6-2 or TRBV6-3 and TRBJ2-1; weak D call: TRBD1 (6 bases). The ends were cut back, 2 bases at V and 3 bases at J, with 11 bases in the middle. The germline V gene encodes CDR1 MNHEY and CDR2 SVGEGT. The CDR3 contains 15 residues. CDR3 region: CASSYSRTDYNEQFF. CDR3 DNA sequence: TGTGCCAGCAGTTACAGTAGGACAGACTACAATGAGCAGTTCTTC.

The J gene is TRBJ1-3, the V gene TRBV5-1; perhaps TRBD1 as D (6 bases). With 6 bases removed from V and 0 bases from J, the gap between germline ends came to 16 bases. The CDR3 runs 16 residues. Germline lookup yields CDR1 SGHRS and CDR2 YFSETQ. This chain's CDR3 is CASNPGGGPSGNTIYF. The CDR3 nucleotides read TGCGCCAGCAACCCGGGAGGGGGGCCCTCTGGAAACACCATATATTTT. The entire variable domain, with the rest obtained from reference TRBV5-1 and TRBJ1-3, is as follows: KAGVTQTPRYLIKTRGQQVTLSCSPISGHRSVSWYQQTPGQGLQFLFEYFSETQRNKGNFPGRFSGRQFSNSRSEMNVSTLELGDSALYLCASNPGGGPSGNTIYFGEGSWLTVV.

This clone was observed a single time. The chain combines TRBV6-5 with TRBJ1-5; 7 bases fit TRBD1. The V gene end was trimmed by 4 bases and the J gene end by 0 bases; junction bases not matched to a gene: 3. Germline assignment: CDR1 MNHEY and CDR2 SVGAGI. CDR3 length: 15 amino acids. The CDR3 loop is CASSLQGFSNQPQHF. The CDR3 DNA follows: TGTGCCAGCAGTTTACAGGGGTTTAGCAATCAGCCCCAGCATTTT.

This chain connects TRBV3-1 (or the pseudogene TRBV3-2) to TRBJ2-1; D is possibly TRBD1 (5 bases). V lost 3 bases and J 9 bases, leaving 12 bases between the germline ends. Germline values: CDR1 LGHDT, CDR2 YNNKEL (reference sequence). The CDR3 loop spans 13 amino acids. The CDR3 DNA sequence: TGTGCCAGCAGCCACTCCGACAGAAGTGAGCAGTTCTTC. This codes for CASSHSDRSEQFF.

The sample holds one count of this clone. The V and J genes are TRBV2 and TRBJ1-5; possibly TRBD1 for D (5 bases). V lost 8 bases and J lost 4, with 21 bases in between. CDR1 and CDR2 (germline): SNHLY, FYNNEI. There are 16 residues in the CDR3. The CDR3 region is CASADGPLEGNQPQHF. CDR3 nucleotide sequence: TGTGCCAGCGCGGACGGCCCGCTCGAGGGGAATCAGCCCCAGCATTTT.

This clone was observed a few times. The chain is built from TRBV7-2 and TRBJ2-5; the match to TRBD1 covers 11 bases. The length of the CDR3 is 16 residues. Germline V CDR1 and CDR2: SGHTA, FQGNSA. V shed 5 bases, J shed 5 bases, and the junction held 10 bases outside the gene matches. Written as DNA, the CDR3 is TGTGCCAGCAGCCCTTGGGGACAGGGGGGAGTGGAGACCCAGTACTTC. Its translation is CASSPWGQGGVETQYF. Using reference TRBV7-2 and TRBJ2-5 for the parts outside the CDR3, the full variable domain is GAGVSQSPSNKVTEKGKDVELRCDPISGHTALYWYRQSLGQGLEFLIYFQGNSAPDKSGLPSDRFSAERTGGSVSTLTIQRTQQEDSAVYLCASSPWGQGGVETQYFGPGTRLLVL.

The chain recombines TRBV7-2 with TRBJ1-6; D gene ambiguous. Trimming left V 1 base short and J 4 bases short, with 17 bases between. The germline V gene has CDR1 SGHTA and CDR2 FQGNSA. This CDR3 spans 18 amino acids. The CDR3 here is CASSLGAAVTLYNSPLHF. As DNA, the CDR3 is TGTGCCAGCAGCTTAGGGGCAGCCGTAACCCTTTATAATTCACCCCTCCACTTT.

The chain joins TRBV2 to TRBJ2-3; D perhaps matches TRBD2 (7 bases). The CDR3 is 15 amino acids. Germline V lookup: CDR1 SNHLY, CDR2 FYNNEI. Trimming took 4 bases from V and 2 from J, leaving 13 bases between them. CDR3 in amino acids: CASSGEGGPTDTQYF. The CDR3 DNA reads as TGTGCCAGCAGTGGTGAGGGGGGGCCCACAGATACGCAGTATTTT.

This clone has only a few counts. This sequence joins TRBV6-5 and TRBJ1-2; D gene unclear. This CDR3 contains 10 residues. Germline CDR1 reads MNHEY; CDR2 reads SVGAGI. Trimming left V 6 bases short and J 8 bases short, with 7 bases between. CDR3 nucleotide sequence: TGTGCCAGCAGCCAAGAGGGCTACACCTTC. Protein: CASSQEGYTF.

CDR3 region: CASHSIGQGAPQPQHF. DNA for the CDR3: TGTGCCAGCCACTCTATCGGACAGGGGGCTCCTCAGCCCCAGCATTTT. The chain combines TRBV19 with TRBJ1-5; 11 nucleotides align to TRBD1. The germline gives CDR1 LNHDA, CDR2 SQIVND (reference sequence). Losses at the gene ends were 9 bases for V and 6 bases for J; bases not matched to a gene: 13. The CDR3 totals 16 residues.